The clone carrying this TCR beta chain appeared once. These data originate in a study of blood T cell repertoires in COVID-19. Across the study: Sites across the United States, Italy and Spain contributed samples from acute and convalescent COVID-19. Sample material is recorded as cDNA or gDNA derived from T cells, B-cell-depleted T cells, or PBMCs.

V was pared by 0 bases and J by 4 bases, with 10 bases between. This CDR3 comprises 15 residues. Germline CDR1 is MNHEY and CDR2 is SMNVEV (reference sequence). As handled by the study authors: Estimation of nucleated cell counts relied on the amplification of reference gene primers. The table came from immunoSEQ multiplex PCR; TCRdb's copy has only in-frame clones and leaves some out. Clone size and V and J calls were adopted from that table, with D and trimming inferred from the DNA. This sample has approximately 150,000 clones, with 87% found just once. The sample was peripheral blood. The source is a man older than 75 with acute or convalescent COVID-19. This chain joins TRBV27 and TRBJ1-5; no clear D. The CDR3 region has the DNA TGTGCCAGCAGTTTATCCGGGTACCTTAATCAGCCCCAGCATTTT. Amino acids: CASSLSGYLNQPQHF.